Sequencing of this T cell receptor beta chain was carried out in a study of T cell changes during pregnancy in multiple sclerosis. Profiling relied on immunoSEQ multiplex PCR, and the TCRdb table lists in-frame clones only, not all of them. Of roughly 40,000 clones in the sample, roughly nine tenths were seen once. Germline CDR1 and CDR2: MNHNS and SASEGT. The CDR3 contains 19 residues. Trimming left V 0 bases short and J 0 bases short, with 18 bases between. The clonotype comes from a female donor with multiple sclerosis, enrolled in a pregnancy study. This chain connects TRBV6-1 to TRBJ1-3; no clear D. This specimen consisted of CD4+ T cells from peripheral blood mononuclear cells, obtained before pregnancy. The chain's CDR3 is CASSEARNRDFYSGNTIYF. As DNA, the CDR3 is TGTGCCAGCAGTGAAGCGCGGAATCGAGATTTTTACTCTGGAAACACCATATATTTT.